One TCR beta chain is described in this entry. Each donor's blood draw was 7.5 to 10 milliliters of peripheral blood. This entry belongs to a study of blood T cells in healthy people across ages. V shed 5 bases and J shed 0 bases, with 17 bases lying between them. The CDR3 loop spans 18 amino acids. Through a sample-barcoded 5' primer and a J-beta primer mix, a second PCR was run for roughly 6 to 11 cycles. A template-switch adaptor with 12 random nucleotides tagged each cDNA molecule. From the 5' RACE reads, TCRdb called clonotypes with MiXCR, one entry per CDR3 protein. The sample includes around 1,000,000 distinct CDR3 sequences, roughly a quarter of them seen just once. The same data also contributed to another study, on T cells of mothers and their children. According to that study: In both related and unrelated pairs, TCR recombination output is shaped similarly by thymic selection. Relative to unrelated pairs, biologically related mother-child dyads exhibited marginally greater, non-significant overlap.

The V gene is TRBV12-3 or TRBV12-4, the J gene TRBJ2-6, with D uncertain. This sequence was found in a girl under 10 years old in good health. The sequenced sample consisted of blood. CDR3 sequence (DNA): TGTGCCAGCAGTCCTGACACCGGCGGCATCTCTGGGGCCAACGTCCTGACTTTC. Translating gives CASSPDTGGISGANVLTF.